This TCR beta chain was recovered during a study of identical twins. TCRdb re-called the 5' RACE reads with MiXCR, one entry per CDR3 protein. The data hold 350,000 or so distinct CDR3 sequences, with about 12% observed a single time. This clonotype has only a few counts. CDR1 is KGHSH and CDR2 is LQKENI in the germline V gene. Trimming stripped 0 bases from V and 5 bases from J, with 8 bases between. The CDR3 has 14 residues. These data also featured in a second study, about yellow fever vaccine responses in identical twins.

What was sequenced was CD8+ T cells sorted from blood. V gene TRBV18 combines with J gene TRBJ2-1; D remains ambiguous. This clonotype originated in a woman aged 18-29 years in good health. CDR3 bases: TGTGCCAGCTCACCACCGGTGAGTAACAATGAGCAGTTCTTC. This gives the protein CASSPPVSNNEQFF.